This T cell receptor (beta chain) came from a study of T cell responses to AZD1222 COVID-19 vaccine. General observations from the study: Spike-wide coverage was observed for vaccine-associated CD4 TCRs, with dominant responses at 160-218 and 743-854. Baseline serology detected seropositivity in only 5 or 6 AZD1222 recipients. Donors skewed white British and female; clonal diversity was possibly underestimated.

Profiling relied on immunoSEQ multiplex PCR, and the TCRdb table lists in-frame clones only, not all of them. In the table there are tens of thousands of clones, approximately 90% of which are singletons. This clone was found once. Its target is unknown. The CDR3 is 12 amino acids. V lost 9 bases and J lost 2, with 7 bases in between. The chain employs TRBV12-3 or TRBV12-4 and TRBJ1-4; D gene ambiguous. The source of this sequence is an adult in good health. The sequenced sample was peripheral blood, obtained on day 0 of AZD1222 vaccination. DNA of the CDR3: TGTGCCAGGAGGAGTACTAATGAAAAACTGTTTTTT. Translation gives CARRSTNEKLFF.